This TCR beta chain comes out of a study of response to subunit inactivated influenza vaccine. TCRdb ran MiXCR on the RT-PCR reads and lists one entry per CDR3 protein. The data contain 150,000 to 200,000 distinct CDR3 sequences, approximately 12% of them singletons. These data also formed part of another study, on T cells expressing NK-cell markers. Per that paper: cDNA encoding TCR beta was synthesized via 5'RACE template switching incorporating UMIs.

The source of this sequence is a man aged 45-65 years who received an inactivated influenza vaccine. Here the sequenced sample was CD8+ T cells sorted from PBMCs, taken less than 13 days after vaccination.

CDR3 sequence: CASSVGSGGTYEQYF. In DNA form, the CDR3 reads TGTGCCAGCAGCGTAGGTAGCGGTGGAACCTACGAGCAGTACTTC. The V and J genes are TRBV9 and TRBJ2-7; tentatively, D is TRBD2 (6 bases). From germline, CDR1 is SGDLS and CDR2 YYNGEE. V was cut by 0 bases and J by 2 bases, with 12 bases left in between. The CDR3 runs 15 residues.